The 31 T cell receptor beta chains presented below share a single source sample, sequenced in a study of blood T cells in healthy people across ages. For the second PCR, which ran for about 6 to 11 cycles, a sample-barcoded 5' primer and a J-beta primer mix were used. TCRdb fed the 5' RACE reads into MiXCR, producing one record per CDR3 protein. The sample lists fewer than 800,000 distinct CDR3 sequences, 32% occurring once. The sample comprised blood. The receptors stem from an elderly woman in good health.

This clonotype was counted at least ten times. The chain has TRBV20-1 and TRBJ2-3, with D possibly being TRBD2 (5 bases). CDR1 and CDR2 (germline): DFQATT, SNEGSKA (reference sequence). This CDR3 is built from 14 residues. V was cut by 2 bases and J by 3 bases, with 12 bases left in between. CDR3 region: CSARPGLTTDTQYF. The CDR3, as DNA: TGCAGTGCTAGACCGGGATTGACGACAGATACGCAGTATTTT.

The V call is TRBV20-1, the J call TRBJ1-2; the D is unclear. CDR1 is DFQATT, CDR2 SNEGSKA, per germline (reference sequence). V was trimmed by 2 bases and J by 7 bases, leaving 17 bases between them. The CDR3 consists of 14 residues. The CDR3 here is CSARRPDFWSGYTF. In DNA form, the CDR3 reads TGCAGTGCTAGAAGACCCGACTTTTGGTCTGGCTACACCTTC.

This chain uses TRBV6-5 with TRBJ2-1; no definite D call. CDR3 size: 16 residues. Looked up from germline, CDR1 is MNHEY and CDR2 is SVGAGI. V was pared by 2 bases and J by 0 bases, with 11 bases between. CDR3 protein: CASSYELLSSYNEQFF. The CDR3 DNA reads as TGTGCCAGCAGTTACGAACTACTTAGCTCCTACAATGAGCAGTTCTTC.

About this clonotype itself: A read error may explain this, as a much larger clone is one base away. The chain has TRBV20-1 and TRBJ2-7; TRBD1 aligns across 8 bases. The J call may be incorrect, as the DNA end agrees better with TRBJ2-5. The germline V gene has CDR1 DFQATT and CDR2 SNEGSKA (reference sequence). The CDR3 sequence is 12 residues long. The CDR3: CRALTGVPTQYF. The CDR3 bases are TGCAGGGCTTTGACAGGGGTTCCGACCCAGTACTTC.

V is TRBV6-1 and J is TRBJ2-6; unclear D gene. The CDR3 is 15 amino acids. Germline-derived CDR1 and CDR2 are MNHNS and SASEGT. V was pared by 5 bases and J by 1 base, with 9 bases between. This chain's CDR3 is CASSHPESGANVLTF. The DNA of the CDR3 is TGTGCCAGCAGTCACCCGGAGTCTGGGGCCAACGTCCTGACTTTC.

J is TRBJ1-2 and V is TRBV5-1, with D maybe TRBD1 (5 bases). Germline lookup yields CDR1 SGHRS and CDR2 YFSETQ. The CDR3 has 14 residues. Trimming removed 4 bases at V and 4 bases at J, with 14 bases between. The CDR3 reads CASSAPNRLYGYTF. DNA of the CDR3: TGCGCCAGCAGCGCACCGAACAGGCTCTATGGCTACACCTTC.

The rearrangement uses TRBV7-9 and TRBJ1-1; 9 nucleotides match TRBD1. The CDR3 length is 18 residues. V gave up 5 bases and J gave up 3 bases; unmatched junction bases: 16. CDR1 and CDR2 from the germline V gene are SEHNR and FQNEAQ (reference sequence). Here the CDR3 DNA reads TGTGCCAGCAGCCCCTCCTTCCGGGACAGGGCTCGGGACACTGAAGCTTTCTTT. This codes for CASSPSFRDRARDTEAFF.

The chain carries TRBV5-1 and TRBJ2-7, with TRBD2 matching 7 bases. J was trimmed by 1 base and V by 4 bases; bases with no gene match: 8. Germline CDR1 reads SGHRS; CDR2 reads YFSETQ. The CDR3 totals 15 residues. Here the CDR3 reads CASSVTGLKSYEQYF. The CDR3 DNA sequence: TGCGCCAGCAGCGTGACGGGACTAAAATCCTACGAGCAGTACTTC.

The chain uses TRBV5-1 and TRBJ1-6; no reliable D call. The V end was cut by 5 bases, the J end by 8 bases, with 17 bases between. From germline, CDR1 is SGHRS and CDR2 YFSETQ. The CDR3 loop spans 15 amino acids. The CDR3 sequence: CASSSGPPRDSPLHF. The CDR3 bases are TGCGCCAGCAGTTCCGGTCCGCCCCGGGATTCACCCCTCCACTTT.

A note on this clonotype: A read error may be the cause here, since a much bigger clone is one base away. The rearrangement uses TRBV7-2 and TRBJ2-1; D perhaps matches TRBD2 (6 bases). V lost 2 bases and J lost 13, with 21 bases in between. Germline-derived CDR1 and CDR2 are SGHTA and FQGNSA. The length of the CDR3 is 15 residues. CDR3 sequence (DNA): TGTGCCAGCAGCTTAAATGGGGGACTCGCAGAGACCCAGTTCTTC. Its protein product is CASSLNGGLAETQFF.

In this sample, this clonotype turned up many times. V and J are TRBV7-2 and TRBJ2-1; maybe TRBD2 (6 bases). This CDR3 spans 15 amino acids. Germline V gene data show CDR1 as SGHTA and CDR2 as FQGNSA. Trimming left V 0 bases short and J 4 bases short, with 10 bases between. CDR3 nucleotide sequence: TGTGCCAGCAGCTTAGCTATCGGGGGATACAATGAGCAGTTCTTC. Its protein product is CASSLAIGGYNEQFF.

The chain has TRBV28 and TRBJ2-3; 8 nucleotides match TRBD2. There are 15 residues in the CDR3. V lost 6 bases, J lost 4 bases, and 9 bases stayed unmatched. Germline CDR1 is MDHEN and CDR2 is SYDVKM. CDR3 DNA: TGTGCCAGCAGCCTTAGCGGGGTGGGGGCAGATACGCAGTATTTT. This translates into CASSLSGVGADTQYF.

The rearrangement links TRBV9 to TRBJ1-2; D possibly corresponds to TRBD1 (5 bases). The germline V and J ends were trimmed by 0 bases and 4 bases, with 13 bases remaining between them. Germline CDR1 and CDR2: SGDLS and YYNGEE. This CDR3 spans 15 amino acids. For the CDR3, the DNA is TGTGCCAGCAGCGTAGGAGGGGACCCTGCCTATGGCTACACCTTC. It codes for CASSVGGDPAYGYTF.

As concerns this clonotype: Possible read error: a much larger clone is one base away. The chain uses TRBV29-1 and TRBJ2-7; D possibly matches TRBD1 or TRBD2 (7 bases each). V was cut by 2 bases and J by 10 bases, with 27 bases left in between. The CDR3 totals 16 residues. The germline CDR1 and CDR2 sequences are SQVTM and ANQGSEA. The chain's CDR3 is CSVESPNSGSRGAQYF. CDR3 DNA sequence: TGCAGCGTTGAATCTCCTAATAGCGGGTCCAGGGGGGCCCAGTACTTC.

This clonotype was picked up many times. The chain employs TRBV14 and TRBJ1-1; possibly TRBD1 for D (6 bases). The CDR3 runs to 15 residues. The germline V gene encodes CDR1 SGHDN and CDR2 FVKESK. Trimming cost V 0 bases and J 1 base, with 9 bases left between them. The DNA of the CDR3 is TGTGCCAGCAGCCAAGACAACAGGGCGAACACTGAAGCTTTCTTT. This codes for CASSQDNRANTEAFF.

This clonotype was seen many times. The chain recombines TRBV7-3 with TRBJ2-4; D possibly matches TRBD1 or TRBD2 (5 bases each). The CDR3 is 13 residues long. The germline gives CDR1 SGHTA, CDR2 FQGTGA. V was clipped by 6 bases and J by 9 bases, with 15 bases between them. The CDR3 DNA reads TGTGCCAGCAGTTCCGCCATTGGGGGCATTCAGTACTTC. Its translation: CASSSAIGGIQYF.

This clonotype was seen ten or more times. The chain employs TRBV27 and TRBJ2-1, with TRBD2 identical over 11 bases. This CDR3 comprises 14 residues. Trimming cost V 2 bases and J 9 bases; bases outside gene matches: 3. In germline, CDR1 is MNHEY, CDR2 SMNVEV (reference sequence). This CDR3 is CASSLTSGGGEQFF. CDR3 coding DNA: TGTGCCAGCAGTTTAACTAGCGGGGGCGGTGAGCAGTTCTTC.

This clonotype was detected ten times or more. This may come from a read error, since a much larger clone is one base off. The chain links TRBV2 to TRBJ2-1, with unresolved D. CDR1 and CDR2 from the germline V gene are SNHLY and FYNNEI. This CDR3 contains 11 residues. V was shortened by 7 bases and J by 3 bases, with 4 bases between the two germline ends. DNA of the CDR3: TGTGCCAGCAACTTCTACAATGAGCAGTTCTTC. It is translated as CASNFYNEQFF. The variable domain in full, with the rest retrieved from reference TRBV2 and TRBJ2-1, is EPEVTQTPSHQVTQMGQEVILRCVPISNHLYFYWYRQILGQKVEFLVSFYNNEISEKSEIFDDQFSVERPDGSNFTLKIRSTKLEDSAMYFCASNFYNEQFFGPGTRLTVL.

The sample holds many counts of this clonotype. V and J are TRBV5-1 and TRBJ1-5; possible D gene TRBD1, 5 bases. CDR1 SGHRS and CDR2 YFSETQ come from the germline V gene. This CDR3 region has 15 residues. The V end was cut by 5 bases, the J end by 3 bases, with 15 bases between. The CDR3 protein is CASRPDDRDNQPQHF. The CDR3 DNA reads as TGCGCCAGCAGACCCGACGACAGAGACAATCAGCCCCAGCATTTT.

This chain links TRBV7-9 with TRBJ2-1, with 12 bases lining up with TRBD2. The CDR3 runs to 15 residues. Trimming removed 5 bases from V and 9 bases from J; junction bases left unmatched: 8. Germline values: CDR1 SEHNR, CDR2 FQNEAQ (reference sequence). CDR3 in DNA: TGTGCCAGCAGCGCTAGCGGGGGGGGCTCCGCTGAGCAGTTCTTC. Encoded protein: CASSASGGGSAEQFF.

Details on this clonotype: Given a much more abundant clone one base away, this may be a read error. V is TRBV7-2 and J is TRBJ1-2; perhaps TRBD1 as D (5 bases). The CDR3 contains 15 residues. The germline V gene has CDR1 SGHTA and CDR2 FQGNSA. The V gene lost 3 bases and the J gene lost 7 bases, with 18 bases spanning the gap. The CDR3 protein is CASSFAQSGGLGYTF. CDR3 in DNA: TGTGCCAGCAGCTTTGCCCAGTCCGGGGGTCTTGGCTACACCTTC. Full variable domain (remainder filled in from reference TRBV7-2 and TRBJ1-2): GAGVSQSPSNKVTEKGKDVELRCDPISGHTALYWYRQSLGQGLEFLIYFQGNSAPDKSGLPSDRFSAERTGGSVSTLTIQRTQQEDSAVYLCASSFAQSGGLGYTFGSGTRLTVV.

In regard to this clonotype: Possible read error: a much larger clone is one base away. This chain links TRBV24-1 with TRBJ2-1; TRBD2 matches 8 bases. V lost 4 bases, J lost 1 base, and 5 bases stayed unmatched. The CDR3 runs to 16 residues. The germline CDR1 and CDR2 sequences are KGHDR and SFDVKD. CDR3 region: CATSDTSGRSYNEQFF. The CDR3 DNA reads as TGTGCCACCAGTGACACCAGCGGGAGATCCTACAATGAGCAGTTCTTC.

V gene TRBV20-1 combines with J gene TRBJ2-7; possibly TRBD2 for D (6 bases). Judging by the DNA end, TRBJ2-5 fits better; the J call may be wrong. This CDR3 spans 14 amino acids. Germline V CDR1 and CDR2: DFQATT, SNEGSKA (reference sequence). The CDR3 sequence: CSARVHGGEETQYF. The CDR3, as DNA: TGCAGTGCTAGAGTGCACGGAGGGGAAGAGACCCAGTACTTC.

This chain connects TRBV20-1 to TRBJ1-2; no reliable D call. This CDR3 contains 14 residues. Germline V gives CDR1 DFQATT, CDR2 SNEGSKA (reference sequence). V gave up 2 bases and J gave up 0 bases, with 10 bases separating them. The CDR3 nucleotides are TGCAGTGCTAGACGAATTGGGACTAACTATGGCTACACCTTC. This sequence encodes CSARRIGTNYGYTF.

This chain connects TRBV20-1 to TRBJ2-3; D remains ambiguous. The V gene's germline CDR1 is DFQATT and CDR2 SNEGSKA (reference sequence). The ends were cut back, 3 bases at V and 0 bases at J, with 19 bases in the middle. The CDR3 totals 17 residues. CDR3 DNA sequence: TGCAGTGCTAGGACCACCCGGAATAGCCCAAGCACAGATACGCAGTATTTT. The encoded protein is CSARTTRNSPSTDTQYF.

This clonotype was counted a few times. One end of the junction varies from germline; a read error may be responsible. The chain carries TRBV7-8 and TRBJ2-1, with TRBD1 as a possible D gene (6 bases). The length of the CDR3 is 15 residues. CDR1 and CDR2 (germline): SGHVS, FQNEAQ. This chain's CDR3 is CASSSTGIIYDEQFF. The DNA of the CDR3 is TGTGCCAGCAGCTCTACAGGGATAATCTACGATGAGCAGTTCTTC.

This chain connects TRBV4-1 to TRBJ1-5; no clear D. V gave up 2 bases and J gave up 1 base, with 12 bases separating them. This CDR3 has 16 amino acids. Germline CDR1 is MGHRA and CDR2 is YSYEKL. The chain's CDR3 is CASSQPGRASNQPQHF. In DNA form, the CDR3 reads TGCGCCAGCAGCCAACCGGGCCGAGCCAGCAATCAGCCCCAGCATTTT.

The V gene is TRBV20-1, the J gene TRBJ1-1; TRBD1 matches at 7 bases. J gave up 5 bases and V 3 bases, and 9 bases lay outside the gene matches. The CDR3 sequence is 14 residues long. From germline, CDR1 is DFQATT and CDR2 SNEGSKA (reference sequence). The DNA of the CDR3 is TGCAGTGCTAGGGACATACAGGGGATGACTGAAGCTTTCTTT. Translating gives CSARDIQGMTEAFF.

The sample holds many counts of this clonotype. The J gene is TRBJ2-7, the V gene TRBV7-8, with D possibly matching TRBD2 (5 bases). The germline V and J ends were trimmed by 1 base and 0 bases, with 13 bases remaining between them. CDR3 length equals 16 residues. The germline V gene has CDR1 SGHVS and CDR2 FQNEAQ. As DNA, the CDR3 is TGTGCCAGCAGCTTAGAACTCCCGGGGTTCTCCTACGAGCAGTACTTC. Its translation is CASSLELPGFSYEQYF.

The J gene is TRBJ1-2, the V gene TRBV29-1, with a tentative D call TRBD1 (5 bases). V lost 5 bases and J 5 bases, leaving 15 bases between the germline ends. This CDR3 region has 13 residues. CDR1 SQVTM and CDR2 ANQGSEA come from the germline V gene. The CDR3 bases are TGCAGCGTTTACATTCAGGGAGAGTATGGCTACACCTTC. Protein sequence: CSVYIQGEYGYTF.

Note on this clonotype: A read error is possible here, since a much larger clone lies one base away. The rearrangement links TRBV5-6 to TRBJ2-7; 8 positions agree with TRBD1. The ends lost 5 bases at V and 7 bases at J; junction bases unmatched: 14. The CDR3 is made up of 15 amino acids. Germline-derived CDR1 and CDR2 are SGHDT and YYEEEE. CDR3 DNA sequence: TGTGCCAGCAGACATGGACAGGGCTCCTACAATGAGCAGTACTTC. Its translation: CASRHGQGSYNEQYF.